These T cell receptor beta chains were read from a single sample in a study of cytomegalovirus exposure and HLA in healthy donors. The protocol was immunoSEQ multiplex PCR, while the TCRdb copy is restricted to in-frame clones and leaves out a portion. The sample contains 150,000 to 250,000 clones, roughly 82% of which appear only once. The specimen sequenced was PBMCs. The receptors here all came from a woman aged 25 to 45 in good health and CMV-seropositive. Both conserved end residues are part of each CDR3. A D gene is named only where the DNA matches it firmly. Part of the rows lack a size; the others show once, few, many or a class for expanded clones.

D gene	V gene	clone size	J gene	CDR3 DNA	CDR3 protein
NA	TRBV5-1	NA	TRBJ1-1	TGCGCCAGCAGCTCAGGGAACACTGAAGCTTTCTTT	CASSSGNTEAFF
TRBD2	TRBV7-9	few	TRBJ2-7	TGTGCCAGCAGCCACGGCGGTAGCGGGAGGGTGCAACAGTACTTC	CASSHGGSGRVQQYF
NA	TRBV15	NA	TRBJ2-3	TGTGCCACCAGCAGTCATACAGATACGCAGTATTTT	CATSSHTDTQYF
NA	TRBV13	NA	TRBJ2-2	TGTGCCAGCAGCTTAGATCTTGCGAACACCGGGGAGCTGTTTTTT	CASSLDLANTGELFF
NA	TRBV19	few	TRBJ2-7	TGTGCCAGTAGTATCGGCGGTCTTAACTACGAGCAGTACTTC	CASSIGGLNYEQYF
NA	TRBV28	NA	TRBJ1-3	TGTGCCAGCAGGAATGGGGGGGGACTCTCTGGAAACACCATATATTTT	CASRNGGGLSGNTIYF
TRBD1	TRBV10-2	NA	TRBJ1-2	TGCGCCAGCAGAGAGGGACAGGGCGGTGGCTACACCTTC	CASREGQGGGYTF
TRBD2	TRBV29-1	many	TRBJ2-7	TGCAGCGTTGAAGATCCGGGACTAGCGGGAGGCCTAAACGGGGAGCAGTACTTC	CSVEDPGLAGGLNGEQYF
NA	TRBV4-1	once	TRBJ1-5	TGCGCCAGCAGCCAAGATACGACCCTGGGGGGGCAGCCCCAGCATTTT	CASSQDTTLGGQPQHF
NA	TRBV10-3	NA	TRBJ2-7	TGTGCCATCAGTGAGCAACAGTACTACGAGCAGTACTTC	CAISEQQYYEQYF
NA	TRBV5-1	NA	TRBJ2-3	TGCGCCAGCAGCCCTCTGGGCGGGACCGCAGATACGCAGTATTTT	CASSPLGGTADTQYF
NA	TRBV6-1	NA	TRBJ2-1	TGTGCCAGCAGTTCAGGGAGGAACAATGAGCAGTTCTTC	CASSSGRNNEQFF
NA	TRBV6-1	NA	TRBJ1-5	TGTGCCAGCAGTGATAGGCGGAGTAGCAATCAGCCCCAGCATTTT	CASSDRRSSNQPQHF
TRBD1	TRBV29-1	NA	TRBJ1-1	TGCAGCGGTCGACAGGGCAACACTGAAGCTTTCTTT	CSGRQGNTEAFF
TRBD2	TRBV7-8	NA	TRBJ2-7	TGTGCCAGCAGCTTCAGAATACCTAGCGGGAGTCAGGAGCAGTACTTC	CASSFRIPSGSQEQYF
NA	TRBV27	NA	TRBJ1-1	TGTGCCAGCAGTTTAGAAGGAGGGACTGAAGCTTTCTTT	CASSLEGGTEAFF
TRBD1	TRBV13	few	TRBJ2-5	TGTGCCAGCAGCTTCAGGGGGCATGTGGAGACCCAGTACTTC	CASSFRGHVETQYF
TRBD1	TRBV4-2	NA	TRBJ1-1	TGTGCCAGCAGCCACCAAAAGGGTCCGGGGACAGGGGGCACTGAAGCTTTCTTT	CASSHQKGPGTGGTEAFF
NA	TRBV28	NA	TRBJ2-7	TGTGCCCCCCGAGGATTACCGCGCTACGAGCAGTACTTC	CAPRGLPRYEQYF
NA	TRBV5-1	few	TRBJ1-2	TGCGCCAGCAGCTTGGATCCCAGGGGCGGCTATGGCTACACCTTC	CASSLDPRGGYGYTF
TRBD2	TRBV6-1	NA	TRBJ2-7	TGTGCCAGCAGTGAAGCCTGGGGTGGGGGAGGGGATGAGCAGTACTTC	CASSEAWGGGGDEQYF
TRBD1	TRBV27	NA	TRBJ2-5	TGTGCCAGCAGTTCGGGACGACAGGGTCGGGAGACCCAGTACTTC	CASSSGRQGRETQYF
TRBD1	TRBV2	NA	TRBJ1-1	TGTGCCAGCAGCCCAGGGGGGCCGAGAGGGATGAACACTGAAGCTTTCTTT	CASSPGGPRGMNTEAFF
TRBD2	TRBV7-2	once	TRBJ2-7	TGTGCCAGCAGCTCCTACGGACTAGGAGTGGGCGAGCAGTACTTC	CASSSYGLGVGEQYF
NA	TRBV18	NA	TRBJ2-1	TGTGCCAGCTCACCATCTAGGACAGTCAATGAGCAGTTCTTC	CASSPSRTVNEQFF
TRBD1	TRBV6-4	NA	TRBJ2-1	TGTGCCAGCAGTGTTAGTTCGACAGGGTATGAGCAGTTCTTC	CASSVSSTGYEQFF
NA	TRBV10-3	NA	TRBJ1-2	TGTGCCATCAGTGAGTCCAGGGATAGTGGAGGCTACACCTTC	CAISESRDSGGYTF
TRBD2	TRBV6-1	NA	TRBJ2-7	TGTGCCAGCAGTGAACTCACTAGCGTGACGCGCTCCTACGAGCAGTACTTC	CASSELTSVTRSYEQYF
NA	TRBV7-8	NA	TRBJ1-1	TGTGCCAGCAGCTTAGTCAGGGACACTGAAGCTTTCTTT	CASSLVRDTEAFF
NA	TRBV2	NA	TRBJ1-4	TGTGCCAGCAGTGAAGGGGGGAGGGAAAAACTGTTTTTT	CASSEGGREKLFF
NA	TRBV19	NA	TRBJ1-5	TGTGCCAGTAGTATAGAGCCAGGGCTTCAGCCCCAGCATTTT	CASSIEPGLQPQHF
TRBD2	TRBV6-4	NA	TRBJ2-7	TGTGCCAGCAGTGCTGAGGGAGGGCCAGGAGAGCAGTACTTC	CASSAEGGPGEQYF
TRBD1	TRBV27	NA	TRBJ2-5	TGTGCCAGCAGGCAGTACGGACAGGGGGATGAGACCCAGTACTTC	CASRQYGQGDETQYF
NA	TRBV11-2	NA	TRBJ2-7	TGTGCCAGCAGTAAGACAGCCGCCTACGAGCAGTACTTC	CASSKTAAYEQYF
TRBD1	TRBV18	NA	TRBJ2-7	TGTGCCAGCTCACCTTATGACAGGGGAGGTGAGCAGTACTTC	CASSPYDRGGEQYF
TRBD1	TRBV5-6	NA	TRBJ1-4	TGTGCCAGCAGCCCCGGGACAGGGAGAGAAAAACTGTTTTTT	CASSPGTGREKLFF
NA	TRBV10-1	few	TRBJ2-1	TGCGCCAGCAGTGAGGGAGCTACGCAGTTCTTC	CASSEGATQFF
NA	TRBV15	NA	TRBJ2-7	TGTGCCACCAGCAGAGGGTCCACAGGGCGCTACTACGAGCAGTACTTC	CATSRGSTGRYYEQYF
TRBD1	TRBV15	NA	TRBJ2-6	TGTGCCACCAGCAGAGATGGGGGACAGCTCTCTGGGGCCAACGTCCTGACTTTC	CATSRDGGQLSGANVLTF
TRBD1	TRBV5-1	NA	TRBJ2-7	TGCGCCAGCAAAATACAGGGGAGCCACGAGCAGTACTTC	CASKIQGSHEQYF
NA	TRBV5-4	NA	TRBJ2-7	TGTGCCAGCAGCTTCGGGTACGGGGGAAGGGAGCAGTACTTC	CASSFGYGGREQYF
NA	TRBV7-2	NA	TRBJ2-7	TGTGCCAGCAGCTACCACAGGGAGACGGCCGAGCAGTACTTC	CASSYHRETAEQYF
NA	TRBV10-2	NA	TRBJ2-7	TGCGCCAGCAGTGGGTTTGGGCAGGGCGACTACGAGCAGTACTTC	CASSGFGQGDYEQYF
NA	TRBV5-1	NA	TRBJ1-5	TGCGCCAGCAGTTTTGGAACCGGGTCTTTTAGCAATCAGCCCCAGCATTTT	CASSFGTGSFSNQPQHF
TRBD1	TRBV5-1	once	TRBJ2-3	TGCGCCAGCAGCTTAGGACAGGGGGGAAGCACAGATACGCAGTATTTT	CASSLGQGGSTDTQYF
NA	TRBV6-1	few	TRBJ2-3	TGTGCCAGCAGTGTTAGCGCGGAGGGATTTGATACGCAGTATTTT	CASSVSAEGFDTQYF
NA	TRBV5-1	NA	TRBJ1-2	TGCGCCAGCAGCTTGGGGGCCGGTGGCTACACCTTC	CASSLGAGGYTF
TRBD2	TRBV19	few	TRBJ2-7	TGTGCCAGTGGTACATTAGCGGGAACATACGAGCAGTACTTC	CASGTLAGTYEQYF
NA	TRBV13	NA	TRBJ2-1	TGTGCCAGCAGCTTACCAACTCGCAATGAGCAGTTCTTC	CASSLPTRNEQFF
NA	TRBV5-6	NA	TRBJ2-7	TGTGCCAGCAAGGAGGGAGGTATCAGAGAAGGCTTCTACGAGCAGTACTTC	CASKEGGIREGFYEQYF
NA	TRBV4-2	NA	TRBJ1-4	TGTGCCAGCAGCCAAGATCTTCCAGGGTACTCAAACTCGGGGGAACTGTTTTTT	CASSQDLPGYSNSGELFF
NA	TRBV7-8	few	TRBJ1-2	TGTGCCAGCAGCTTAGTGACCCCGATGACGAGGGAGGGCTACACCTTC	CASSLVTPMTREGYTF
TRBD1	TRBV19	NA	TRBJ2-3	TGTGCCAGTAGTGAAGGAGCCGGGACAGGGGTAGATACGCAGTATTTT	CASSEGAGTGVDTQYF
NA	TRBV18	NA	TRBJ1-1	TGTGCCAGCTCACAAACAGGGCAAGAAGCTTTCTTT	CASSQTGQEAFF
TRBD2	TRBV27	NA	TRBJ2-7	TGTGCCAGCAGTCCCGGACTAGCTGACATCTACGAGCAGTACTTC	CASSPGLADIYEQYF
NA	TRBV9	NA	TRBJ2-1	TGTGCCAGCAGCCCCCGTTGGGCAGGCGACAATGAGCAGTTCTTC	CASSPRWAGDNEQFF
NA	TRBV4-1	many	TRBJ1-3	TGCGCCAGCAGCCATGGACAGCCAAGCTCTGGAAACACCATATATTTT	CASSHGQPSSGNTIYF
NA	TRBV2	NA	TRBJ2-1	TGTGCCAGTGGCCGGAGGAGCTCCTACAATGAGCAGTTCTTC	CASGRRSSYNEQFF
NA	TRBV28	NA	TRBJ2-2	TGTGCCAGCAGTTCGATAGGAACTGGGGAGCGGGAGCTGTTTTTT	CASSSIGTGERELFF
NA	TRBV19	NA	TRBJ2-7	TGTGCCAGTAGTATTTGGGGAGGTCCGTCCTACGAGCAGTACTTC	CASSIWGGPSYEQYF